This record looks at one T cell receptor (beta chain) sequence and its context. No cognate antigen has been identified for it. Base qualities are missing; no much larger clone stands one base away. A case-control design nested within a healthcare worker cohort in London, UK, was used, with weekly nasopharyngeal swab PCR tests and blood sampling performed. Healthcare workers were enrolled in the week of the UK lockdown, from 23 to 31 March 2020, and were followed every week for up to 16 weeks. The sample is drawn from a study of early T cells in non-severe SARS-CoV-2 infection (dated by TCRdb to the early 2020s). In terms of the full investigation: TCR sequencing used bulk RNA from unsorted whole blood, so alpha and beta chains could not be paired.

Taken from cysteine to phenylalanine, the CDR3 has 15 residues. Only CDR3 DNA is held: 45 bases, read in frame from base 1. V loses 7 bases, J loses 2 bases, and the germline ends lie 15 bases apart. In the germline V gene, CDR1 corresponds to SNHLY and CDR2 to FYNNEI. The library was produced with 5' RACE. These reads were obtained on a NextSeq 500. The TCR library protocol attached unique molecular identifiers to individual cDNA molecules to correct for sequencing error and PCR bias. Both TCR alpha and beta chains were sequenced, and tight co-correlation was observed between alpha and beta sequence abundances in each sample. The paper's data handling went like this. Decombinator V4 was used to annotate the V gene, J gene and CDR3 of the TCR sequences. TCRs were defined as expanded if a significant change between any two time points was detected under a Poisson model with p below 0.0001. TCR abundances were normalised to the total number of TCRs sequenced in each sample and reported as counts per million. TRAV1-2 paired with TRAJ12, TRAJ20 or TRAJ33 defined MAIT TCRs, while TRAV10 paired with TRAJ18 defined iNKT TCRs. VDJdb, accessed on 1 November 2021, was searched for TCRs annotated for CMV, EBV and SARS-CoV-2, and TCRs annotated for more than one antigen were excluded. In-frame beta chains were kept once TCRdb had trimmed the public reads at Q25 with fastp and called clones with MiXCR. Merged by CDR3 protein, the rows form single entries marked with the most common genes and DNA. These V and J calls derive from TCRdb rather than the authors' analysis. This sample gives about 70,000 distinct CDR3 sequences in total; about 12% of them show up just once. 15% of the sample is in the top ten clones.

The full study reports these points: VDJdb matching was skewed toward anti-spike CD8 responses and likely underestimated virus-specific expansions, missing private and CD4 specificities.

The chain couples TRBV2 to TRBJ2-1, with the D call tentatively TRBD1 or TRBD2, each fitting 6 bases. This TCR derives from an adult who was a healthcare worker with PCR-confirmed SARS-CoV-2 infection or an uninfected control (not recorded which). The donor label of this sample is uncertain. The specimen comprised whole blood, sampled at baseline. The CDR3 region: CASNPGGGTYNEQFF. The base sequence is TGTGCCAGCAACCCCGGGGGCGGCACCTACAATGAGCAGTTCTTC.